Listed below are T cell receptor beta chains from one sample, sequenced in a study of beta chain features in type 1 diabetes. Data came from immunoSEQ multiplex PCR; TCRdb stores just in-frame clones and leaves some out. The sample has about 660,000 clones; more than 12% are singletons. The sequencing input was naive CD4+ T cells from blood. All receptors derive from a man younger than 35 with type 1 diabetes. The CDR3 runs from the conserved cysteine through the conserved F or W. Fields, in order: D gene, J gene, clone size, V gene, CDR3 DNA, CDR3 protein. A D gene is named only where the DNA matches it firmly. Rows give clone size only sometimes, using once, few, many, or a class for an expanded clone.

D: TRBD2; J: TRBJ2-7; size: -; V: TRBV9; DNA: TGTGCCAGCAGCGTAGATCCTAGCGGGGTCTACGAGCAGTACTTC; CDR3: CASSVDPSGVYEQYF
D: TRBD1; J: TRBJ1-1; size: -; V: TRBV14; DNA: TGTGCCAGCAGCCGTACAGGGGCCTTTCGCGAAGCTTTCTTT; CDR3: CASSRTGAFREAFF
D: -; J: TRBJ2-3; size: few; V: TRBV18; DNA: TGTGCCAGCTCCCCTGGAACCACAGATACGCAGTATTTT; CDR3: CASSPGTTDTQYF
D: -; J: TRBJ1-6; size: few; V: TRBV4-3; DNA: TGCGCCAGCAGCCAACAGGGCGGAGAGAGGACCCTCCACTTT; CDR3: CASSQQGGERTLHF
D: -; J: TRBJ1-5; size: -; V: TRBV11-2; DNA: TGTGCCAGCAGCTTAGAAAGTTTTGGGCCCCAGCATTTT; CDR3: CASSLESFGPQHF
D: TRBD1; J: TRBJ1-1; size: few; V: TRBV29-1; DNA: TGCAGCGCTAAGACAGGGATGAACACTGAAGCTTTCTTT; CDR3: CSAKTGMNTEAFF
D: -; J: TRBJ2-1; size: -; V: TRBV7-9; DNA: TGTGCCAGCAGCGGGACTTCCTACAATGAGCAGTTCTTC; CDR3: CASSGTSYNEQFF
D: TRBD2; J: TRBJ2-1; size: -; V: TRBV9; DNA: TGTGCCAGCAGCGTAGCCGGGGGGTTGAAGCAGTTCTTC; CDR3: CASSVAGGLKQFF
D: -; J: TRBJ1-1; size: few; V: TRBV2; DNA: TGTGCCAGCCAGCTGACAGAAAACACTGAAGCTTTCTTT; CDR3: CASQLTENTEAFF
D: -; J: TRBJ1-5; size: few; V: TRBV18; DNA: TGTGCCAGCTCAGCTGCAGGGACGACGCCACCCCAGCATTTT; CDR3: CASSAAGTTPPQHF
D: -; J: TRBJ2-3; size: few; V: TRBV5-1; DNA: TGCGCCAGCAGCTTGGATCGTGGGACGCAGTATTTT; CDR3: CASSLDRGTQYF
D: -; J: TRBJ2-5; size: -; V: TRBV7-9; DNA: TGTGCCAGCGGTATTGCTAGCGTCCCAGAGACCCAGTACTTC; CDR3: CASGIASVPETQYF
D: -; J: TRBJ2-1; size: few; V: TRBV28; DNA: TGTGCCAGCACTGACCGGAGTGAGCAGTTCTTC; CDR3: CASTDRSEQFF
D: -; J: TRBJ1-2; size: few; V: TRBV6-5; DNA: TGTGCCAGCAGTTACGGGTACCGAGGGGGTTATGGCTACACCTTC; CDR3: CASSYGYRGGYGYTF
D: -; J: TRBJ1-6; size: -; V: TRBV30; DNA: TGTGCCTGGAGGGACCAATCACCCCTCCACTTT; CDR3: CAWRDQSPLHF
D: -; J: TRBJ2-5; size: few; V: TRBV30; DNA: TGTGCCTGGAGCACCGGCAGCGGGCAAGAGACCCAGTACTTC; CDR3: CAWSTGSGQETQYF
D: TRBD2; J: TRBJ2-7; size: few; V: TRBV10-3; DNA: TGTGCCATCAGCCTAGCGGGAGAGAACGAGCAGTACTTC; CDR3: CAISLAGENEQYF
D: TRBD2; J: TRBJ2-1; size: few; V: TRBV5-4; DNA: TGTGCCAGCGTTCTTGGGACTAGCGGGAGCCTTTACAATGAGCAGTTCTTC; CDR3: CASVLGTSGSLYNEQFF
D: -; J: TRBJ2-7; size: -; V: TRBV7-7; DNA: TGTGCTAGCAGCGGCGGGACTTCCACCGAACCCTACGAGCAGTACTTC; CDR3: CASSGGTSTEPYEQYF
D: -; J: TRBJ1-4; size: -; V: TRBV13; DNA: TGTGCCAGCAGCTCCCGTGACCGGAGTAATGAAAAACTGTTTTTT; CDR3: CASSSRDRSNEKLFF
D: -; J: TRBJ1-2; size: few; V: TRBV2; DNA: TGTGCCAGCAGTGAAGCTGTACTAAGGCGGGAGAACTATGGCTACACCTTC; CDR3: CASSEAVLRRENYGYTF
D: -; J: TRBJ1-2; size: -; V: TRBV14; DNA: TGTGCCAGCAGCTTTTATGGCTACACCTTC; CDR3: CASSFYGYTF
D: TRBD2; J: TRBJ2-7; size: -; V: TRBV7-9; DNA: TGTGCCAGCAGCCGGCGGGGGGCTGGTGTATGGGAGCAGTACTTC; CDR3: CASSRRGAGVWEQYF
D: TRBD2; J: TRBJ2-7; size: few; V: TRBV5-4; DNA: TGTGCCAGCAGCTTGGAACTAGCGGGGAGCTCCTACGAGCAGTACTTC; CDR3: CASSLELAGSSYEQYF
D: TRBD1; J: TRBJ2-5; size: -; V: TRBV29-1; DNA: TGCAGCGTTGGGACAGGGTCCCTACAAGAGACCCAGTACTTC; CDR3: CSVGTGSLQETQYF
D: -; J: TRBJ2-1; size: few; V: TRBV27; DNA: TGTGCCAGCAGTTTATCGACAGCTAACAATGAGCAGTTCTTC; CDR3: CASSLSTANNEQFF
D: TRBD1; J: TRBJ1-3; size: few; V: TRBV9; DNA: TGTGCCAGCAGCATAACGGGCAGGGGGCCTGGAAACACCATATATTTT; CDR3: CASSITGRGPGNTIYF
D: TRBD2; J: TRBJ2-1; size: few; V: TRBV7-6; DNA: TGTGCCAGCAGCTTAGCGTCTAGCGGGATCTACAATGAGCAGTTCTTC; CDR3: CASSLASSGIYNEQFF
D: -; J: TRBJ1-5; size: few; V: TRBV25-1; DNA: TGTGCCACCCTTGAGACGGTGAACTATAGCAATCAGCCCCAGCATTTT; CDR3: CATLETVNYSNQPQHF
D: -; J: TRBJ2-3; size: -; V: TRBV7-2; DNA: TGTGCCAGCAGCGCGCCTAGCATCGGGGCGCAGTATTTT; CDR3: CASSAPSIGAQYF
D: -; J: TRBJ2-1; size: -; V: TRBV7-9; DNA: TGTGCCAGCAGCTTAGGGACCGCCCTAACCTACAATGAGCAGTTCTTC; CDR3: CASSLGTALTYNEQFF
D: TRBD1; J: TRBJ2-5; size: -; V: TRBV10-3; DNA: TGTGCCATCAGACGGGACAGTGGGCAAGAGACCCAGTACTTC; CDR3: CAIRRDSGQETQYF
D: -; J: TRBJ1-4; size: -; V: TRBV7-2; DNA: TGTGCCAGCAGCCTGGGACCGCAGGAAAAACTGTTTTTT; CDR3: CASSLGPQEKLFF
D: -; J: TRBJ2-6; size: -; V: TRBV2; DNA: TGTGCCAGCAGTGAACTCTCTGGGGCCAACGTCCTGACTTTC; CDR3: CASSELSGANVLTF
D: -; J: TRBJ1-2; size: few; V: TRBV4-2; DNA: TGTGCCAGCAGCCAAGATCGGTCCACTAACTATGGCTACACCTTC; CDR3: CASSQDRSTNYGYTF
D: -; J: TRBJ1-2; size: -; V: TRBV27; DNA: TGTGCCAGCAGTCTACTGGGAGGGGAGCTTAGTGGCTACACCTTC; CDR3: CASSLLGGELSGYTF
D: -; J: TRBJ2-6; size: few; V: TRBV27; DNA: TGTGCCAGCAGTTTAGGGCTCGGGGCCGCTGGGGCCAACGTCCTGACTTTC; CDR3: CASSLGLGAAGANVLTF
D: -; J: TRBJ2-3; size: -; V: TRBV29-1; DNA: TGCAGCGTTGATCTGGGGTCCCACACAGATACGCAGTATTTT; CDR3: CSVDLGSHTDTQYF
D: -; J: TRBJ1-1; size: few; V: TRBV30; DNA: TGTGCCTGGAGTATACAGGGTCTCCGTGAAGCTTTCTTT; CDR3: CAWSIQGLREAFF
D: -; J: TRBJ1-1; size: few; V: TRBV30; DNA: TGTGCCTGGACAAAGGGGTGGATCACTGAAGCTTTCTTT; CDR3: CAWTKGWITEAFF
D: TRBD2; J: TRBJ2-1; size: -; V: TRBV18; DNA: TGTGCCAGCTCACCCTCTAGCGGGGGGGCCTACAATGAGCAGTTCTTC; CDR3: CASSPSSGGAYNEQFF
D: TRBD1; J: TRBJ1-2; size: few; V: TRBV6-5; DNA: TGTGCCACCTTAACAGGGGGCGATGGCTACACCTTC; CDR3: CATLTGGDGYTF
D: TRBD2; J: TRBJ2-1; size: -; V: TRBV25-1; DNA: TGTGCCAGCAGTACTAGCGGGGGGCCATACAATGAGCAGTTCTTC; CDR3: CASSTSGGPYNEQFF
D: -; J: TRBJ1-1; size: few; V: TRBV2; DNA: TGTGCCAGCAGTACCAGGGGTGGTGGGAATGAAGCTTTCTTT; CDR3: CASSTRGGGNEAFF
D: -; J: TRBJ1-1; size: -; V: TRBV25-1; DNA: TGTGCCAGCAGTGAATCAGGGAGCACTGAAGCTTTCTTT; CDR3: CASSESGSTEAFF
D: -; J: TRBJ2-7; size: -; V: TRBV20-1; DNA: TGCAGTTACGGGGGACCCTACGAGCAGTACTTC; CDR3: CSYGGPYEQYF
D: -; J: TRBJ2-2; size: few; V: TRBV30; DNA: TGTGCCTGGAGTGTCCAGGGGGGACGTCGGGAGCTGTTTTTT; CDR3: CAWSVQGGRRELFF
D: TRBD2; J: TRBJ2-5; size: few; V: TRBV30; DNA: TGTGCCTGGACCACCGGGACTAGCGGGAAAGAGACCCAGTACTTC; CDR3: CAWTTGTSGKETQYF
D: -; J: TRBJ1-1; size: few; V: TRBV5-6; DNA: TGTGCCAGCAGCTTCCCTCCTTCCCGTTGGCGGGGTGCCACTGAAGCTTTCTTT; CDR3: CASSFPPSRWRGATEAFF
D: TRBD2; J: TRBJ2-7; size: -; V: TRBV9; DNA: TGTGCCAGCAGCGCGACTAGCGAGCGGGGCGAGCAGTACTTC; CDR3: CASSATSERGEQYF
D: TRBD2; J: TRBJ2-5; size: -; V: TRBV2; DNA: TGTGCCAGCAGTGATATACCGGGAGGGGGGGAGACCCAGTACTTC; CDR3: CASSDIPGGGETQYF
D: -; J: TRBJ1-4; size: few; V: TRBV7-9; DNA: TGTGCCAGCAGCTTCCTAGGGGATTGGGAGCCGTCGGAAAAACTGTTTTTT; CDR3: CASSFLGDWEPSEKLFF
D: TRBD1; J: TRBJ1-1; size: -; V: TRBV6-5; DNA: TGTGCCAGCAGGGGGACAGGGAGAAACACTGAAGCTTTCTTT; CDR3: CASRGTGRNTEAFF
D: -; J: TRBJ2-6; size: -; V: TRBV29-1; DNA: TGCAGCGTTGTGGAGTCTGGGGCCAACGTCCTGACTTTC; CDR3: CSVVESGANVLTF
D: -; J: TRBJ1-1; size: -; V: TRBV2; DNA: TGTGCCAGCAGTGAAGCGAGTATTACTGAAGCTTTCTTT; CDR3: CASSEASITEAFF